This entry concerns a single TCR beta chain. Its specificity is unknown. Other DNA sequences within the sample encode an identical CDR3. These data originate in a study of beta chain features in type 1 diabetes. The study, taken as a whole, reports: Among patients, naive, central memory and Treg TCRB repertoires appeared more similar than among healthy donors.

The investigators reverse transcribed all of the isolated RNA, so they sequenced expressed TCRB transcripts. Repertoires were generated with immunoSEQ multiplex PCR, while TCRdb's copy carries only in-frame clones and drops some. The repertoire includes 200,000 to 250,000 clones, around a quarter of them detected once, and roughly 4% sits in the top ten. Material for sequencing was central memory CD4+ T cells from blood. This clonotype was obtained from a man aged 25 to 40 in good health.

CDR3 sequence reads: CASSFGDQETQYF. DNA for the CDR3: TGTGCCAGCAGTTTCGGGGACCAAGAGACCCAGTACTTC. V gene TRBV9 combines with J gene TRBJ2-5; tentative D call: TRBD2 (5 bases). In germline, CDR1 is SGDLS, CDR2 YYNGEE. The CDR3 is 13 amino acids. The V gene lost 5 bases and the J gene lost 0 bases, with 8 bases spanning the gap.